The 22 T cell receptor beta chains given below trace back to one sample, sequenced in a study of response to subunit inactivated influenza vaccine. TCRdb analysed the RT-PCR reads with MiXCR anew, one entry per CDR3 protein. The sample lists hundreds of thousands of distinct CDR3 sequences; roughly 14% were seen once. Sequencing used PBMCs from blood, obtained approximately 15 days before vaccination. These TCRs come from a man aged 50 to 59 who received an inactivated influenza vaccine.

This clonotype has only a few counts. The V call is TRBV20-1, the J call TRBJ2-1; TRBD2 matches at 7 bases. The CDR3 covers 13 residues. CDR1 and CDR2 (germline): DFQATT, SNEGSKA (reference sequence). After removal of 4 bases from V and 9 bases from J, the junction contained 9 bases not matched to a gene. As DNA, the CDR3 is TGCAGTGCTAAGACTAGCAGCCACGGTGAGCAGTTCTTC. As protein: CSAKTSSHGEQFF.

The DNA for the CDR3 is TGTGCCAGCAGCGGAGGTTCTCGGGGGATTCAGTACTTC. Its translation is CASSGGSRGIQYF. The rearrangement joins TRBV7-2 to TRBJ2-4; TRBD2 might be the D (6 bases). This CDR3 comprises 13 residues. Looked up from germline, CDR1 is SGHTA and CDR2 is FQGNSA. Trimming took off 5 bases at V and 10 bases at J, with 15 bases between the two ends.

J is TRBJ2-1 and V is TRBV7-2; D may be TRBD1 or TRBD2 (5 bases each). Trimming removed 6 bases at V and 6 bases at J, with 18 bases between. CDR3 length equals 15 residues. Germline-derived CDR1 and CDR2 are SGHTA and FQGNSA. CDR3 sequence reads: CASSTYRGLFNEQFF. Here the CDR3 DNA reads TGTGCCAGCAGTACTTACCGGGGCCTATTCAATGAGCAGTTCTTC.

V usage is TRBV20-1 and J usage is TRBJ2-1; TRBD2 aligns across 11 bases. This CDR3 region has 16 residues. The germline CDR1 and CDR2 sequences are DFQATT and SNEGSKA (reference sequence). V was pared by 6 bases and J by 3 bases, with 10 bases of the junction left unmatched. The CDR3 DNA follows: TGCAGTGCCATAGGGAGTGGGACTAGCGGCTACAATGAGCAGTTCTTC. Translated, it gives CSAIGSGTSGYNEQFF.

CDR3 coding DNA: TGCAGTGCAGCCCCTCTAGCGTTTGTTGGGGATACGCAGTATTTT. It encodes CSAAPLAFVGDTQYF. The chain combines TRBV20-1 with TRBJ2-3; TRBD2 might be the D (6 bases). Trimming took 6 bases from V and 6 from J, leaving 22 bases between them. This CDR3 is 15 amino acids long. The germline CDR1 and CDR2 sequences are DFQATT and SNEGSKA (reference sequence).

This clonotype was counted only a few times. V is TRBV20-1 and J is TRBJ2-3; 7 positions match TRBD1. The V gene end was trimmed by 6 bases and the J gene end by 2 bases; junction bases not matched to a gene: 11. The CDR3 is made up of 15 amino acids. Per germline, CDR1 DFQATT and CDR2 SNEGSKA (reference sequence). CDR3 region: CSATPGQLFTDTQYF. The DNA of the CDR3 is TGCAGTGCGACCCCGGGACAGCTCTTCACAGATACGCAGTATTTT.

This clonotype was seen only a few times. The chain employs TRBV9 and TRBJ1-3; a possible D gene is TRBD1 (6 bases). Germline CDR1 is SGDLS and CDR2 is YYNGEE. Trimming pared 0 bases from V and 5 bases from J, leaving 21 bases between. This CDR3 contains 18 residues. Here the CDR3 reads CASSVGPPTGTFRNTIYF. Written as DNA, the CDR3 is TGTGCCAGCAGCGTAGGCCCTCCCACCGGGACATTTCGAAACACCATATATTTT.

This clonotype occurred a few times. The V call is TRBV4-1, the J call TRBJ2-2; tentatively, D is TRBD1 (6 bases). Germline CDR1 reads MGHRA; CDR2 reads YSYEKL. The length of the CDR3 is 17 residues. Deletions cut 0 bases from V and 7 bases from J, with 18 bases between. For the CDR3, the DNA is TGCGCCAGCAGCCAAGATTGGGGGCAGACAGTCGGCGGGGAGCTGTTTTTT. Translating it yields CASSQDWGQTVGGELFF.

Only a few counts were recorded for this clonotype. The V gene is TRBV5-6, the J gene TRBJ1-1; 7 bases agree with TRBD1. The CDR3 loop spans 12 amino acids. The germline CDR1 and CDR2 sequences are SGHDT and YYEEEE. V lost 4 bases and J lost 7; bases outside the gene matches: 4. The CDR3: CASSKGTVEAFF. The CDR3 coding sequence is TGTGCCAGCAGCAAGGGGACAGTTGAAGCTTTCTTT.

The V gene is TRBV7-9, the J gene TRBJ2-7, with D maybe TRBD1 (6 bases). Trimming took 1 base from V and 2 from J, leaving 12 bases between them. Per germline, CDR1 SEHNR and CDR2 FQNEAQ (reference sequence). The CDR3 loop spans 15 amino acids. CDR3: CASSLGWAGAYEQYF. The DNA of the CDR3 is TGTGCCAGCAGCTTAGGTTGGGCAGGGGCCTACGAGCAGTACTTC.

The table lists this clonotype with a few counts. The rearrangement links TRBV3-1 to TRBJ1-1; no firm D call. The CDR3 length is 14 residues. V was cut by 0 bases and J by 10 bases, with 15 bases left in between. Germline CDR1 reads LGHDT; CDR2 reads YNNKEL (reference sequence). The CDR3 bases are TGTGCCAGCAGCCAAGATGGCCGGGTCACCGGAGCTTTCTTT. Translating it yields CASSQDGRVTGAFF.

Worth noting for this clonotype: The germline gene is not matched at one end of the junction; a read error may be the cause. V is TRBV20-1 and J is TRBJ2-1; 9 nucleotides agree with TRBD2. The CDR3 covers 17 residues. Germline CDR1 reads DFQATT; CDR2 reads SNEGSKA (reference sequence). The CDR3 loop is CTARSGLAGRSYNEQFF. Here the CDR3 DNA reads TGCACTGCTAGATCTGGGCTAGCGGGAAGGTCCTACAATGAGCAGTTCTTC.

This clonotype was found a few times. The genes are TRBV6-6 and TRBJ1-4; D remains unclear. CDR1 MNHNY and CDR2 SVGAGI come from the germline V gene (reference sequence). V was pared by 8 bases and J by 2 bases, with 9 bases between. The CDR3 has 13 amino acids. The DNA for the CDR3 is TGTGCCAGCTTGGGGAGTACTAATGAAAAACTGTTTTTT. Its protein is CASLGSTNEKLFF.

The sample holds many counts of this clonotype. This sequence joins TRBV29-1 and TRBJ1-1; D is unresolved. Trimming shortened V by 4 bases and J by 2 bases, and 8 bases separated the two germline ends. The CDR3 sequence is 12 residues long. Germline V gene data show CDR1 as SQVTM and CDR2 as ANQGSEA. As DNA, the CDR3 is TGCAGCGTTGTCCCGGGAAACACTGAAGCTTTCTTT. Its translation: CSVVPGNTEAFF.

This clonotype appeared a few times. This chain links TRBV5-1 with TRBJ2-3, with 10 bases matching TRBD2. The CDR3 is 15 residues long. V lost 1 base to trimming and J lost 6 bases; unmatched junction nucleotides: 5. In germline, CDR1 is SGHRS, CDR2 YFSETQ. The CDR3 loop is CASSLTSGDSDTQYF. CDR3 DNA: TGCGCCAGCAGCTTGACTAGCGGGGACTCGGATACGCAGTATTTT. The full variable domain, its missing parts supplied by reference TRBV5-1 and TRBJ2-3, is KAGVTQTPRYLIKTRGQQVTLSCSPISGHRSVSWYQQTPGQGLQFLFEYFSETQRNKGNFPGRFSGRQFSNSRSEMNVSTLELGDSALYLCASSLTSGDSDTQYFGPGTRLTVL.

This clonotype was seen a handful of times. This chain links TRBV4-1 with TRBJ1-4; TRBD1 is a possible D gene (5 bases). The length of the CDR3 is 16 residues. Germline V gene sequence: CDR1 MGHRA, CDR2 YSYEKL. Between the trimmed V and J ends, which lost 5 bases and 0 bases, there was a span of 13 bases. CDR3 DNA: TGCGCCAGCAGCTCCAGACAGACAGCAACTAATGAAAAACTGTTTTTT. Translated, it gives CASSSRQTATNEKLFF.

This clonotype came up a few times. The chain carries TRBV19 and TRBJ2-7, with a possible D match to TRBD1 (5 bases). Trimming stripped 4 bases from V and 2 bases from J, with 15 bases between. Germline V lookup: CDR1 LNHDA, CDR2 SQIVND (reference sequence). This CDR3 contains 15 residues. CDR3 nucleotides: TGTGCCAGTAGTACCATGGGGCTGGGAACCTACGAGCAGTACTTC. Protein: CASSTMGLGTYEQYF.

The V call is TRBV7-2, the J call TRBJ2-7; D remains ambiguous. The V and J ends lost 2 bases and 4 bases respectively, with 12 bases between them. The length of the CDR3 is 14 residues. Germline CDR1 SGHTA, CDR2 FQGNSA. The CDR3 DNA reads TGTGCCAGCAGCTTACCCCTTGCCCCGTACGAGCAGTACTTC. The encoded protein is CASSLPLAPYEQYF. Full variable domain (remainder filled in from reference TRBV7-2 and TRBJ2-7): GAGVSQSPSNKVTEKGKDVELRCDPISGHTALYWYRQSLGQGLEFLIYFQGNSAPDKSGLPSDRFSAERTGGSVSTLTIQRTQQEDSAVYLCASSLPLAPYEQYFGPGTRLTVT.

This clonotype has just a few counts. The chain recombines TRBV4-2 with TRBJ1-5; 8 bases agree with TRBD1. J lost 1 base, V lost 2 bases, and 7 bases had no gene match. The CDR3 extends over 17 amino acids. Germline CDR1 LGHNA, CDR2 YNFKEQ. CDR3 in amino acids: CASSQHPQGESNQPQHF. CDR3 nucleotides: TGTGCCAGCAGCCAACACCCACAGGGGGAGAGCAATCAGCCCCAGCATTTT.

This clonotype has a handful of counts. The chain carries TRBV7-2 and TRBJ2-5; D is ambiguous. Germline values: CDR1 SGHTA, CDR2 FQGNSA. V was clipped by 5 bases and J by 4 bases, with 8 bases between them. This CDR3 contains 12 residues. The CDR3 sequence is CASSLKGETQYF. The CDR3 nucleotides read TGTGCCAGCAGCCTTAAGGGAGAGACCCAGTACTTC.

CDR3 region: CSASVAKNIQYF. In DNA, the CDR3 is TGCAGTGCCTCGGTAGCCAAAAACATTCAGTACTTC. J is TRBJ2-4 and V is TRBV20-1; D is undetermined. The CDR3 covers 12 residues. Deletions cut 6 bases from V and 0 bases from J, with 6 bases between. The germline V gene encodes CDR1 DFQATT and CDR2 SNEGSKA (reference sequence).

This clonotype was counted at least ten times. The V gene is TRBV7-8, the J gene TRBJ2-3, with D perhaps matching TRBD2 (5 bases). Per the germline V gene, CDR1 is SGHVS and CDR2 is FQNEAQ. V was clipped by 1 base and J by 4 bases, with 9 bases between them. This CDR3 has 14 residues. CDR3 in DNA: TGTGCCAGCAGCTTAGGCGGGTTCTCAGATACGCAGTATTTT. Encoded protein: CASSLGGFSDTQYF.